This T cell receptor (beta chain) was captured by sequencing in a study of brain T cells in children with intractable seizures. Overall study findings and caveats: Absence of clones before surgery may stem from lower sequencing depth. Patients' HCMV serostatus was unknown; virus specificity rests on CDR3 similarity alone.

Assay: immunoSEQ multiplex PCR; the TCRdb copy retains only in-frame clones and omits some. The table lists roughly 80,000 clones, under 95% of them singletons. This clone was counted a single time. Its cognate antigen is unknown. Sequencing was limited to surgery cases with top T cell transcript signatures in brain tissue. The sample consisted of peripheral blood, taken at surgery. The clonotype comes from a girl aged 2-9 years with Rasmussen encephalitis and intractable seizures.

The CDR3 sequence is CASSQDWGLPLHF. The CDR3 DNA reads as TGTGCCAGCAGCCAAGATTGGGGTCTTCCCCTCCACTTT. V is TRBV3-1 (or the pseudogene TRBV3-2) and J is TRBJ1-6, with D uncertain. The CDR3 totals 13 residues. Trimming removed 0 bases at V and 13 bases at J, with 10 bases between. Germline lookup yields CDR1 LGHDT and CDR2 YNNKEL (reference sequence).